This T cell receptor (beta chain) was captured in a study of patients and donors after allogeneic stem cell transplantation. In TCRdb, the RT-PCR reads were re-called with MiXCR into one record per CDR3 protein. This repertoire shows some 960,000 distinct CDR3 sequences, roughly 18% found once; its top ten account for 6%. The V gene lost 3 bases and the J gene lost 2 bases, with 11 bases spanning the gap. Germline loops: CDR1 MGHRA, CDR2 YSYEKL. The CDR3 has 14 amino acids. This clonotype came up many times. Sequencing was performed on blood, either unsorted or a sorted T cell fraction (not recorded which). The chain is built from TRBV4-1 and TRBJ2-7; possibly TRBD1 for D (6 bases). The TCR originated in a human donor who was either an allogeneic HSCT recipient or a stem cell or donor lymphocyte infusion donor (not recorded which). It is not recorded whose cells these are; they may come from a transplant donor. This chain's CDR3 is CASSQETGTYEQYF. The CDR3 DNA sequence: TGCGCCAGCAGCCAGGAGACAGGTACCTACGAGCAGTACTTC.